The rows below give T cell receptor beta chains drawn from one sample of a study of shared clonotypes between healthy human individuals. The protocol was immunoSEQ multiplex PCR, while the TCRdb copy is restricted to in-frame clones and leaves out a portion. Of about 960,000 clones listed, around three quarters were seen once; the top ten hold approximately 1.5%. The sample comprised memory CD4+ T cells sorted from blood. The source is a man aged 18-30 years in good health. Each CDR3 is given with its conserved first and last residue. The D gene is left open where the match is weak. The size of a clone is reported for some rows only, either as once, few or many, or as a class for expanded clones.

V gene: TRBV16
clone size: NA
J gene: TRBJ2-4
D gene: NA
CDR3 protein: CASSQLASGIQYF
CDR3 DNA: TGTGCCAGCAGCCAATTGGCCTCGGGCATTCAGTACTTC

V gene: TRBV7-6
clone size: NA
J gene: TRBJ2-5
D gene: TRBD2
CDR3 protein: CASSKTGTSGGIGETQYF
CDR3 DNA: TGTGCCAGCAGCAAGACCGGGACTAGCGGGGGTATTGGAGAGACCCAGTACTTC

V gene: TRBV9
clone size: NA
J gene: TRBJ2-1
D gene: NA
CDR3 protein: CASSVDGFSYNEQFF
CDR3 DNA: TGTGCCAGCAGCGTAGATGGATTCTCCTACAATGAGCAGTTCTTC

V gene: TRBV18
clone size: NA
J gene: TRBJ1-1
D gene: NA
CDR3 protein: CASSLKAVAGQGTEAFF
CDR3 DNA: TGTGCCAGCTCCCTGAAGGCTGTGGCAGGCCAGGGGACTGAAGCTTTCTTT

V gene: TRBV6-5
clone size: NA
J gene: TRBJ2-4
D gene: TRBD2
CDR3 protein: CASSYSAGGNIQYF
CDR3 DNA: TGTGCCAGCAGTTACTCGGCGGGAGGGAACATTCAGTACTTC

V gene: TRBV7-9
clone size: NA
J gene: TRBJ1-6
D gene: NA
CDR3 protein: CASSLGGVRDSPLHF
CDR3 DNA: TGTGCCAGCAGCTTAGGTGGGGTTAGGGATTCACCCCTCCACTTT

V gene: TRBV5-1
clone size: NA
J gene: TRBJ2-1
D gene: NA
CDR3 protein: CASSLEGRPNNEQFF
CDR3 DNA: TGCGCCAGCAGCTTGGAAGGGAGGCCAAACAATGAGCAGTTCTTC

V gene: TRBV25-1
clone size: NA
J gene: TRBJ2-7
D gene: NA
CDR3 protein: CASSEQGRYEQYF
CDR3 DNA: TGTGCCAGCAGTGAACAGGGAAGGTACGAGCAGTACTTC

V gene: TRBV7-2
clone size: many
J gene: TRBJ2-2
D gene: NA
CDR3 protein: CASSAVRPPNTGELFF
CDR3 DNA: TGTGCCAGCAGCGCTGTTAGGCCTCCTAACACCGGGGAGCTGTTTTTT

V gene: TRBV15
clone size: NA
J gene: TRBJ2-5
D gene: TRBD2
CDR3 protein: CATSDEATSGTETQYF
CDR3 DNA: TGTGCCACCAGCGACGAGGCGACTAGCGGGACAGAGACCCAGTACTTC

V gene: TRBV2
clone size: NA
J gene: TRBJ1-6
D gene: TRBD1
CDR3 protein: CASSPGTGLNSPLHF
CDR3 DNA: TGTGCCAGCAGTCCGGGGACAGGGTTGAATTCACCCCTCCACTTT

V gene: TRBV30
clone size: NA
J gene: TRBJ2-2
D gene: NA
CDR3 protein: CAWSVPGRGTGELFF
CDR3 DNA: TGTGCCTGGAGTGTACCCGGGAGAGGCACCGGGGAGCTGTTTTTT

V gene: TRBV9
clone size: NA
J gene: TRBJ2-5
D gene: TRBD2
CDR3 protein: CASSVEGGSLTQYF
CDR3 DNA: TGTGCCAGCAGCGTTGAGGGCGGGAGTCTAACCCAGTACTTC

V gene: TRBV28
clone size: NA
J gene: TRBJ1-5
D gene: NA
CDR3 protein: CASTLLDQPQHF
CDR3 DNA: TGTGCCAGCACCTTATTGGATCAGCCCCAGCATTTT

V gene: TRBV10-3
clone size: NA
J gene: TRBJ2-3
D gene: TRBD2
CDR3 protein: CAISEASGGTDTQYF
CDR3 DNA: TGTGCCATCAGTGAAGCAAGCGGGGGAACAGATACGCAGTATTTT

V gene: TRBV19
clone size: NA
J gene: TRBJ2-1
D gene: NA
CDR3 protein: CASSLRTVDEQFF
CDR3 DNA: TGTGCCAGTAGTTTACGGACTGTGGATGAGCAGTTCTTC

V gene: TRBV11-2
clone size: few
J gene: TRBJ1-1
D gene: NA
CDR3 protein: CASSFGQPTEAFF
CDR3 DNA: TGTGCCAGCAGCTTTGGACAGCCCACTGAAGCTTTCTTT

V gene: TRBV29-1
clone size: NA
J gene: TRBJ1-1
D gene: NA
CDR3 protein: CSVDLQDRIAFF
CDR3 DNA: TGCAGCGTTGACTTACAGGATCGGATAGCTTTCTTT

V gene: TRBV5-1
clone size: NA
J gene: TRBJ2-5
D gene: NA
CDR3 protein: CASSSTGRGTQYF
CDR3 DNA: TGCGCCAGCAGCTCAACAGGGAGAGGGACCCAGTACTTC

V gene: TRBV7-3
clone size: once
J gene: TRBJ2-7
D gene: TRBD1
CDR3 protein: CASIGQGPYEQYF
CDR3 DNA: TGTGCCAGCATAGGACAGGGACCCTACGAGCAGTACTTC

V gene: TRBV10-2
clone size: once
J gene: TRBJ1-5
D gene: TRBD1
CDR3 protein: CASSELRTGSNQPQHF
CDR3 DNA: TGCGCCAGCAGTGAGTTGCGGACAGGGAGCAATCAGCCCCAGCATTTT

V gene: TRBV30
clone size: NA
J gene: TRBJ1-2
D gene: NA
CDR3 protein: CAWSWDTNYGYTF
CDR3 DNA: TGTGCCTGGAGTTGGGACACCAACTATGGCTACACCTTC

V gene: TRBV9
clone size: NA
J gene: TRBJ2-7
D gene: TRBD1
CDR3 protein: CASSAGGSSYEQYF
CDR3 DNA: TGTGCCAGCAGCGCAGGGGGCAGCTCCTACGAGCAGTACTTC

V gene: TRBV7-2
clone size: NA
J gene: TRBJ1-1
D gene: TRBD1
CDR3 protein: CASSLNIPGQGAGTEAFF
CDR3 DNA: TGTGCCAGCAGTCTTAATATTCCGGGACAGGGGGCGGGGACTGAAGCTTTCTTT

V gene: TRBV5-6
clone size: once
J gene: TRBJ2-7
D gene: TRBD1
CDR3 protein: CASSMDRQGEQYF
CDR3 DNA: TGTGCCAGCAGCATGGACAGGCAGGGCGAGCAGTACTTC

V gene: TRBV23-1
clone size: NA
J gene: TRBJ1-5
D gene: NA
CDR3 protein: CASSQSRTANSNQPQHF
CDR3 DNA: TGCGCCAGCAGTCAATCGAGGACAGCGAATAGCAATCAGCCCCAGCATTTT

V gene: TRBV2
clone size: NA
J gene: TRBJ2-2
D gene: NA
CDR3 protein: CASRRGGTGLGGELFF
CDR3 DNA: TGTGCCAGCAGGAGAGGGGGGACCGGCCTGGGCGGGGAGCTGTTTTTT

V gene: TRBV7-9
clone size: NA
J gene: TRBJ2-3
D gene: NA
CDR3 protein: CASSLHQADTQYF
CDR3 DNA: TGTGCCAGCAGCCTACATCAGGCAGATACGCAGTATTTT

V gene: TRBV27
clone size: NA
J gene: TRBJ2-1
D gene: TRBD2
CDR3 protein: CASSLGLAFYNEQFF
CDR3 DNA: TGTGCCAGCAGTTTGGGACTAGCGTTCTACAATGAGCAGTTCTTC

V gene: TRBV6-5
clone size: NA
J gene: TRBJ1-2
D gene: TRBD1
CDR3 protein: CASSPGTGPYGYTF
CDR3 DNA: TGTGCCAGCAGTCCCGGGACAGGGCCCTATGGCTACACCTTC

V gene: TRBV5-5
clone size: NA
J gene: TRBJ2-5
D gene: NA
CDR3 protein: CASSLGGRETQYF
CDR3 DNA: TGTGCCAGCAGCTTGGGGGGTCGGGAGACCCAGTACTTC

V gene: TRBV5-1
clone size: NA
J gene: TRBJ2-3
D gene: NA
CDR3 protein: CASSNRESTDTQYF
CDR3 DNA: TGCGCCAGCAGCAACAGGGAAAGCACAGATACGCAGTATTTT

V gene: TRBV15
clone size: NA
J gene: TRBJ2-5
D gene: NA
CDR3 protein: CATSRGRETQYF
CDR3 DNA: TGTGCCACCAGCAGAGGACGAGAGACCCAGTACTTC

V gene: TRBV18
clone size: NA
J gene: TRBJ1-2
D gene: NA
CDR3 protein: CASSPGAYGYTF
CDR3 DNA: TGTGCCAGCTCACCCGGCGCTTATGGCTACACCTTC

V gene: TRBV5-1
clone size: NA
J gene: TRBJ2-5
D gene: NA
CDR3 protein: CASSLAGGRETQYF
CDR3 DNA: TGCGCCAGCAGCTTGGCCGGCGGAAGGGAGACCCAGTACTTC

V gene: TRBV5-1
clone size: many
J gene: TRBJ2-3
D gene: NA
CDR3 protein: CASIGSGADTQYF
CDR3 DNA: TGCGCCAGCATAGGGTCGGGAGCAGATACGCAGTATTTT

V gene: TRBV5-1
clone size: NA
J gene: TRBJ2-7
D gene: TRBD2
CDR3 protein: CASSSGLAGDWYEQYF
CDR3 DNA: TGCGCCAGCAGCTCGGGACTAGCGGGAGATTGGTACGAGCAGTACTTC

V gene: TRBV21-1
clone size: NA
J gene: TRBJ2-2
D gene: NA
CDR3 protein: CASSNSVGPSGKGTGELFF
CDR3 DNA: TGTGCCAGCAGCAACTCCGTCGGTCCTAGCGGGAAGGGGACCGGGGAGCTGTTTTTT

V gene: TRBV11-2
clone size: few
J gene: TRBJ2-7
D gene: NA
CDR3 protein: CASSFDGSYEQYF
CDR3 DNA: TGTGCCAGCAGCTTTGACGGATCCTACGAGCAGTACTTC

V gene: TRBV7-7
clone size: NA
J gene: TRBJ2-7
D gene: NA
CDR3 protein: CASSNKQGGEQYF
CDR3 DNA: TGTGCTAGCAGCAATAAACAGGGTGGCGAGCAGTACTTC

V gene: TRBV6-5
clone size: few
J gene: TRBJ2-5
D gene: NA
CDR3 protein: CATLGSLLVQYF
CDR3 DNA: TGTGCCACCCTGGGCAGTCTTCTTGTCCAGTACTTC

V gene: TRBV5-1
clone size: NA
J gene: TRBJ2-5
D gene: TRBD2
CDR3 protein: CASSLTSGRPQETQYF
CDR3 DNA: TGCGCCAGCAGCTTGACTAGCGGGAGGCCTCAAGAGACCCAGTACTTC

V gene: TRBV4-1
clone size: NA
J gene: TRBJ1-3
D gene: NA
CDR3 protein: CASSQEGYGNTIYF
CDR3 DNA: TGCGCCAGCAGCCAAGAAGGGTATGGAAACACCATATATTTT

V gene: TRBV7-2
clone size: NA
J gene: TRBJ2-7
D gene: TRBD2
CDR3 protein: CASSHTAGFLYEQYF
CDR3 DNA: TGTGCCAGCAGCCATACAGCGGGGTTCTTATACGAGCAGTACTTC